This paragraph reports one TCR beta chain. Other DNA variants within this sample encode the same CDR3. The sample originates from a study of Ad26.COV2.S vaccination and SARS-CoV-2 variants. Libraries were prepared by immunoSEQ multiplex PCR; TCRdb keeps only in-frame clonotypes and omits some of them. The table includes 350,000 to 550,000 clones, nearly 90% detected once. Treatment meaning: about 20 received Ad26.COV2.S at low or high dose, single or two shots; several received placebo; per-sample allocation not given. It was on day 63 after the first vaccine or placebo injection that samples were taken. Expression of Wuhan-strain SARS-CoV-2 spike came from the Ad26 vector that formed the vaccine. Trimming took 6 bases from V and 4 from J, leaving 8 bases between them. The CDR3 runs 11 residues. Germline V gene sequence: CDR1 SQVTM, CDR2 ANQGSEA.

The chain uses TRBV29-1 and TRBJ2-3; maybe TRBD2 (5 bases). Sample: peripheral blood, taken in a trial of Ad26.COV2.S vaccine versus placebo. The sequence was collected from a person aged 18 to 65 who received the Ad26.COV2.S COVID-19 vaccine or a placebo. CDR3 bases: TGCAGCGTAGCGAGGGCAGATACGCAGTATTTT. The encoded protein is CSVARADTQYF.